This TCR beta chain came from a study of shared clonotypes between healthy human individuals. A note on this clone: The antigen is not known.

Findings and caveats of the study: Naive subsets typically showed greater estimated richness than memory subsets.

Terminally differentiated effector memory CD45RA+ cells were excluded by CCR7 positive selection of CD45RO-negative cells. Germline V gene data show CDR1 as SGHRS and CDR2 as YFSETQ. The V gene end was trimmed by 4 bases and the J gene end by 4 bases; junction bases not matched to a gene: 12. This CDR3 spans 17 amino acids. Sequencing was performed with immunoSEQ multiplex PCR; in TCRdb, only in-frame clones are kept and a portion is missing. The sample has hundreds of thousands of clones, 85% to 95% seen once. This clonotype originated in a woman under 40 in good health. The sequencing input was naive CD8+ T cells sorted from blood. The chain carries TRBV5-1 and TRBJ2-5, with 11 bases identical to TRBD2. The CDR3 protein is CASSAGLAEGVRETQYF. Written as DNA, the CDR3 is TGCGCCAGCAGCGCGGGACTAGCGGAAGGGGTGAGAGAGACCCAGTACTTC.